This T cell receptor beta chain was identified in a study of shared clonotypes between healthy human individuals. Across the whole study: Two women and a few men aged 18 to 49 served as donors.

Study results and caveats: Relative to memory subsets, naive subsets generally showed larger estimated richness. In the sorted subsets, rarefaction showed sequencing was incomplete despite large depth.

This table comes from immunoSEQ multiplex PCR, and its TCRdb copy is limited to in-frame clones, with some not included. The sample holds roughly 2 million clones, roughly 94% seen once. This clone was recorded once. What it binds is not known. Splitting the CD4+ cells yielded a CD45RA+ naive subset and a CD45RA-negative memory subset. This TCR was recovered from a man between 18 and 29 years old in good health. What was sequenced was naive CD4+ T cells sorted from blood. Subset here: CD45RA+ positively selected.

CDR3 nucleotides: TGCGCCAGCAGCTTGGAACGGACGGTTACTGAAGCTTTCTTT. This translates into CASSLERTVTEAFF. The chain uses TRBV5-1 and TRBJ1-1; no definite D call. CDR1 SGHRS and CDR2 YFSETQ come from the germline V gene. V was cut by 0 bases and J by 5 bases, with 11 bases left in between. The CDR3 spans 14 residues.